What follows are 24 T cell receptor beta chains derived from one specimen sequenced in a study of blood T cells in healthy people across ages. Using a J-beta primer mix together with a sample-barcoded 5' primer, a second PCR was run for roughly 6 to 12 cycles. TCRdb passed the 5' RACE reads through MiXCR, listing each CDR3 protein once. The table lists 850,000 to 1,300,000 distinct CDR3 sequences, under 55% of them singletons. The sample consisted of blood. These receptors all stem from a woman aged 55-70 years in good health.

In its sample, this clonotype was seen a few times. The chain employs TRBV29-1 and TRBJ2-7; D is possibly TRBD1 (6 bases). Germline-derived CDR1 and CDR2 are SQVTM and ANQGSEA. This CDR3 has 15 amino acids. Trimming left V 7 bases short and J 3 bases short, with 22 bases between. The CDR3 bases are TGCAGCGCCGAGACCACATCCGGGACATTCTACGAGCAGTACTTC. It yields the protein CSAETTSGTFYEQYF.

This chain connects TRBV28 to TRBJ2-7, with no clear D. V shed 5 bases and J shed 3 bases, with 11 bases lying between them. Per the germline V gene, CDR1 is MDHEN and CDR2 is SYDVKM. The CDR3 loop spans 13 amino acids. Here the CDR3 DNA reads TGTGCCAGCAGTCGACCCCCCTTCTACGAGCAGTACTTC. Protein product: CASSRPPFYEQYF.

CDR3 coding DNA: TGTGCCAGCAGCCCCCGTCCTTCGGGCGAGCAGTACTTC. Translating it yields CASSPRPSGEQYF. The chain uses TRBV11-3 and TRBJ2-5; no reliable D call. The end of the DNA aligns better with TRBJ2-7, so the J call may be wrong. Germline values: CDR1 SGHNT, CDR2 YENEEA. This CDR3 has 13 amino acids.

This sequence joins TRBV7-6 and TRBJ2-7; D is tentatively TRBD1 or TRBD2 (5 bases each). CDR3 length: 16 residues. With 5 bases removed from V and 3 bases from J, the gap between germline ends came to 20 bases. The germline gives CDR1 SGHVS, CDR2 FNYEAQ. CDR3 region: CASSLQTGTGIYEQYF. CDR3 DNA sequence: TGTGCCAGCAGCCTTCAAACCGGGACCGGAATCTACGAGCAGTACTTC.

In its sample, this clonotype was seen a few times. The chain uses TRBV20-1 and TRBJ2-1; tentatively, D is TRBD1 (5 bases). The CDR3 sequence is 13 residues long. Germline lookup yields CDR1 DFQATT and CDR2 SNEGSKA (reference sequence). Deletions cut 6 bases from V and 9 bases from J, with 18 bases between. The CDR3 sequence: CSASHLDRGEQFF. In nucleotides, the CDR3 is TGCAGTGCCTCCCACCTAGATAGGGGTGAGCAGTTCTTC.

The CDR3 sequence is CASWGAGTDTQYF. The CDR3 nucleotides read TGTGCCAGCTGGGGGGCGGGCACAGATACGCAGTATTTT. This chain joins TRBV7-9 and TRBJ2-3; the D gene could be TRBD1 or TRBD2 (6 bases each). Trimming took 8 bases from V and 1 from J, leaving 10 bases between them. The germline CDR1 and CDR2 sequences are SEHNR and FQNEAQ (reference sequence). This CDR3 spans 13 amino acids.

This chain links TRBV5-1 with TRBJ2-1; the D gene is possibly TRBD2 (7 bases). CDR1 is SGHRS, CDR2 YFSETQ, per germline. V lost 3 bases and J 7 bases, leaving 17 bases between the germline ends. The length of the CDR3 is 15 residues. CDR3 amino acids: CASSSGGGLANEQFF. In DNA form, the CDR3 reads TGCGCCAGCAGCTCGGGCGGGGGCTTGGCTAATGAGCAGTTCTTC.

This clonotype has just a few counts. A much larger clone is a single base away; this may be a read error. The chain is built from TRBV6-5 and TRBJ2-5; the match to TRBD1 covers 7 bases. Germline-derived CDR1 and CDR2 are MNHEY and SVGAGI. J gave up 4 bases and V 6 bases, and 2 bases lay outside the gene matches. The CDR3 is 12 residues long. CDR3 protein: CASRYRGETQYF. DNA for the CDR3: TGTGCCAGCAGGTACAGGGGAGAGACCCAGTACTTC.

This clonotype was observed a few times. The rearrangement uses TRBV3-1 and TRBJ2-1; no definite D call. From germline, CDR1 is LGHDT and CDR2 YNNKEL (reference sequence). This CDR3 has 14 amino acids. V was trimmed by 0 bases and J by 6 bases, leaving 9 bases between them. CDR3 region: CASSQDILINEQFF. The CDR3 DNA reads TGTGCCAGCAGCCAAGATATACTGATCAATGAGCAGTTCTTC.

The genes are TRBV7-3 and TRBJ2-5; TRBD1 matches 11 bases. V was clipped by 5 bases and J by 5 bases; unmatched bases: 7. CDR1 and CDR2 from the germline V gene are SGHTA and FQGTGA. There are 15 residues in the CDR3. CDR3 DNA: TGTGCCAGCAGCAATGGACAGGGGGCGCGGGAGACCCAGTACTTC. Its protein is CASSNGQGARETQYF.

The chain has TRBV6-5 and TRBJ2-1, with 7 nucleotides matching TRBD2. Matching the DNA end better, TRBJ2-7 makes the J call doubtful. The length of the CDR3 is 16 residues. Germline V lookup: CDR1 MNHEY, CDR2 SVGAGI. The CDR3 loop reads CASSSLLASSYNEQYF. The CDR3 coding sequence is TGTGCCAGCAGTTCATTACTAGCGAGCTCCTACAATGAGCAGTACTTC.

V is TRBV24-1 and J is TRBJ2-3; D remains unclear. This CDR3 has 13 residues. Deletions cut 3 bases from V and 2 bases from J, with 5 bases between. Germline CDR1 and CDR2: KGHDR and SFDVKD. CDR3: CATSDPDTDTQYF. In DNA, the CDR3 is TGTGCCACCAGTGATCCAGACACAGATACGCAGTATTTT.

The J gene is TRBJ2-4, the V gene TRBV6-5; possible D gene TRBD1, 7 bases. The J call is doubtful: the DNA matches TRBJ2-7 better. The CDR3 is 14 amino acids. Germline V gives CDR1 MNHEY, CDR2 SVGAGI. The CDR3 loop reads CASSTQGRPYEQYF. The CDR3 nucleotides read TGTGCCAGCAGTACACAGGGGAGGCCCTACGAGCAGTACTTC.

V usage is TRBV6-1 and J usage is TRBJ2-2; the D is unclear. Looked up from germline, CDR1 is MNHNS and CDR2 is SASEGT. There are 13 residues in the CDR3. V lost 8 bases and J 1 base, leaving 8 bases between the germline ends. DNA for the CDR3: TGTGCCAGCTATAGTGGGAACACCGGGGAGCTGTTTTTT. Its protein product is CASYSGNTGELFF.

V and J are TRBV20-1 and TRBJ2-3; D might be TRBD2 (7 bases). CDR3 length: 14 residues. Trimming pared 0 bases from V and 3 bases from J, leaving 10 bases between. The V gene's germline CDR1 is DFQATT and CDR2 SNEGSKA (reference sequence). CDR3 nucleotide sequence: TGCAGTGCTAGAGATGGGAGGGGGACAGATACGCAGTATTTT. Protein sequence: CSARDGRGTDTQYF.

This chain joins TRBV7-3 and TRBJ2-6, with 12 bases identical to TRBD2. CDR3 size: 20 residues. Germline lookup yields CDR1 SGHTA and CDR2 FQGTGA. After removal of 2 bases from V and 0 bases from J, the junction contained 8 bases not matched to a gene. The CDR3 is CASSLHRTSGTNSGANVLTF. Here the CDR3 DNA reads TGTGCCAGCAGCTTACATAGGACTAGCGGGACAAACTCTGGGGCCAACGTCCTGACTTTC. Using reference TRBV7-3 and TRBJ2-6 for the parts outside the CDR3, the full variable domain is GAGVSQTPSNKVTEKGKYVELRCDPISGHTALYWYRQSLGQGPEFLIYFQGTGAADDSGLPNDRFFAVRPEGSVSTLKIQRTERGDSAVYLCASSLHRTSGTNSGANVLTFGAGSRLTVL.

This sequence joins TRBV20-1 and TRBJ2-4, with TRBD2 identical over 11 bases. Matching the DNA end better, TRBJ2-7 makes the J call doubtful. In germline, CDR1 is DFQATT, CDR2 SNEGSKA (reference sequence). The CDR3 runs to 13 residues. The CDR3 nucleotides are TGCAGTGCGACTAGCGGGATGGGCTACGAGCAGTACTTC. Translating gives CSATSGMGYEQYF.

The chain couples TRBV6-2 or TRBV6-3 to TRBJ2-5; possible D gene TRBD1, 5 bases. The better agreement between TRBJ2-7 and the DNA end casts doubt on the J call. The V gene's germline CDR1 is MNHEY and CDR2 SVGEGT. The CDR3 contains 14 residues. The CDR3 DNA reads as TGTGCCAGCAGTGACCCGGCAGGGCGTTACGAGCAGTACTTC. It yields the protein CASSDPAGRYEQYF.

This clonotype was recorded many times. The chain combines TRBV10-3 with TRBJ2-4, with D perhaps being TRBD1 or TRBD2 (5 bases each). V was pared by 6 bases and J by 5 bases, with 11 bases between. The CDR3 contains 13 residues. Germline V gene sequence: CDR1 ENHRY, CDR2 SYGVKD. The CDR3 DNA reads as TGTGCCATCAGCCGGGACCCCGAAAACATTCAGTACTTC. Residues: CAISRDPENIQYF.

This chain uses TRBV7-9 with TRBJ2-1; 14 nucleotides align to TRBD2. CDR1 and CDR2 (germline): SEHNR, FQNEAQ (reference sequence). Unmatched junction bases numbered 6, after V lost 5 bases and J lost 3 bases. The CDR3 length is 17 residues. The CDR3 region is CASSPGLAGANYNEQFF. In nucleotides, the CDR3 is TGTGCCAGCAGCCCGGGACTAGCGGGAGCAAACTACAATGAGCAGTTCTTC.

This clonotype was counted only a few times. The chain combines TRBV20-1 with TRBJ2-7, with 9 bases that match TRBD1. Germline CDR1 DFQATT, CDR2 SNEGSKA (reference sequence). With 3 bases clipped from V and 3 bases from J, the junction kept 12 bases outside the gene matches. This CDR3 is built from 16 residues. Here the CDR3 reads CSASPTTGGPYYEQYF. The DNA of the CDR3 is TGCAGTGCTAGCCCCACCACAGGGGGCCCTTACTACGAGCAGTACTTC.

This clonotype was detected many times. V and J are TRBV5-1 and TRBJ2-1, with TRBD2 matching over 11 bases. Germline loops: CDR1 SGHRS, CDR2 YFSETQ. The CDR3 extends over 15 amino acids. V was clipped by 1 base and J by 10 bases; unmatched bases: 7. The CDR3 is CASSLTSGSSWEQFF. The CDR3 coding sequence is TGCGCCAGCAGCTTGACTAGCGGGAGCTCTTGGGAGCAGTTCTTC.

This clonotype was picked up one time. A clone one base away is much larger, so this may be a read error. V is TRBV10-3 and J is TRBJ2-4; 12 nucleotides align to TRBD2. Germline V gives CDR1 ENHRY, CDR2 SYGVKD. V dropped 0 bases and J dropped 6; count of bases not matched to a gene: 9. The CDR3 is 18 amino acids. The CDR3: CAISESRTSGNHRNIQYF. The CDR3, as DNA: TGTGCCATCAGTGAGTCGAGGACTAGCGGGAATCACAGAAACATTCAGTACTTC.

This clonotype has a handful of counts. The genes are TRBV5-1 and TRBJ2-1, with 10 bases matching TRBD2. Germline V gives CDR1 SGHRS, CDR2 YFSETQ. The CDR3 runs 14 residues. V was clipped by 6 bases and J by 9 bases; unmatched bases: 9. The CDR3 nucleotides are TGCGCCAGCATGGGCCAGCGGGAGGGCCGTGAGCAGTTCTTC. Amino acid sequence: CASMGQREGREQFF.